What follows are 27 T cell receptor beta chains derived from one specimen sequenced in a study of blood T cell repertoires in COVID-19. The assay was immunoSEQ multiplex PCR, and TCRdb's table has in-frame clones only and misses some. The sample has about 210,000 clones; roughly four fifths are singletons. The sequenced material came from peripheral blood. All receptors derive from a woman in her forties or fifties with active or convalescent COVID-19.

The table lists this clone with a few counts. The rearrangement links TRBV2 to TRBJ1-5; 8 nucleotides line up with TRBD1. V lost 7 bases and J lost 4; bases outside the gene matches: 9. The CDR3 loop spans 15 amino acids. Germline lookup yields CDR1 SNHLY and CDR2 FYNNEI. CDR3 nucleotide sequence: TGTGCCAGCACTCGGACAGGGAGTGAGAATCAGCCCCAGCATTTT. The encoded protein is CASTRTGSENQPQHF.

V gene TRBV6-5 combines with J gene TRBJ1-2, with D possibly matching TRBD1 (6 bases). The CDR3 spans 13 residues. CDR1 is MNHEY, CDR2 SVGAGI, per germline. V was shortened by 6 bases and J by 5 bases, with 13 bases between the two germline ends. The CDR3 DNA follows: TGTGCCAGCAGAGCAGGGGAGAGTTATGGCTACACCTTC. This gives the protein CASRAGESYGYTF.

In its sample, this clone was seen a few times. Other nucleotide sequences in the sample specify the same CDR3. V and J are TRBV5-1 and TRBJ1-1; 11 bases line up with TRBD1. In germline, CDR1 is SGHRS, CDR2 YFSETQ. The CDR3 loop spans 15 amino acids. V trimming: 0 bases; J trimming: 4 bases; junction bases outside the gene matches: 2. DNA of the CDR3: TGCGCCAGCAGCTTGGACGGGACAGGGGGCACTGAAGCTTTCTTT. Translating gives CASSLDGTGGTEAFF.

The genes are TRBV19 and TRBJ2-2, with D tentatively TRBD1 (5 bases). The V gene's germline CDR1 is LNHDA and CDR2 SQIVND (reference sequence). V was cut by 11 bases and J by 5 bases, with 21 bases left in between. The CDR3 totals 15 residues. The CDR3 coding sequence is TGTGCCTCCCAGAAAAGGGGTTCGTTGACCGGGGAGCTGTTTTTT. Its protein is CASQKRGSLTGELFF.

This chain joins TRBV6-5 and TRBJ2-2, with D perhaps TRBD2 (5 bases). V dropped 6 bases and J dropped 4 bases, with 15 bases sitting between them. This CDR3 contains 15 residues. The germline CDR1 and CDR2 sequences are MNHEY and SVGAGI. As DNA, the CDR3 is TGTGCCAGCAGCCGCCCCGGGGTCGCCACCGGGGAGCTGTTTTTT. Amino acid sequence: CASSRPGVATGELFF.

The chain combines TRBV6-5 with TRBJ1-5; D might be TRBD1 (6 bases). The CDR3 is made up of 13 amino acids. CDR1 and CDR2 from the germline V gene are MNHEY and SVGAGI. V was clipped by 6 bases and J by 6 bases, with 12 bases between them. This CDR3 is CASRDSVFQPQHF. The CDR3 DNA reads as TGTGCCAGCAGGGACAGTGTTTTTCAGCCCCAGCATTTT.

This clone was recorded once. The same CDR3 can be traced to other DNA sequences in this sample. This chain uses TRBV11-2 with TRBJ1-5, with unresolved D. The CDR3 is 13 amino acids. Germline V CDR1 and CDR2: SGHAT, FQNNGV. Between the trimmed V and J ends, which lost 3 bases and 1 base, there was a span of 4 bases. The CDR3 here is CASSFSSNQPQHF. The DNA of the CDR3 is TGTGCCAGCAGCTTCTCCAGCAATCAGCCCCAGCATTTT.

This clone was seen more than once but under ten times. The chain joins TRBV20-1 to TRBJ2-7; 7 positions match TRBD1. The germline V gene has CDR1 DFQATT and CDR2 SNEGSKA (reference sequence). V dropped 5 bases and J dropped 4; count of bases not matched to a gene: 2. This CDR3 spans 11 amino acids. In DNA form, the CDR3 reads TGCAGTGCTGGACAGGCATACGAGCAGTACGTC. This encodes CSAGQAYEQYV.

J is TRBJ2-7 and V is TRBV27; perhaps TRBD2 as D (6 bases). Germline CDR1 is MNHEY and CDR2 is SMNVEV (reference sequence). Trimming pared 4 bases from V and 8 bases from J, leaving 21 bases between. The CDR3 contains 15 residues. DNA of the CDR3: TGTGCCAGCAGTTCACACCGGGACTCCGGGGGTAAGCAGTACGTC. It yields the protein CASSSHRDSGGKQYV.

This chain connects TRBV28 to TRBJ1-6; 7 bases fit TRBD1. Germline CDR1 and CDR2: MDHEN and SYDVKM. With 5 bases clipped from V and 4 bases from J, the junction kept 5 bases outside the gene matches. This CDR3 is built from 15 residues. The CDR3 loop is CASSIGTEYNSPLHF. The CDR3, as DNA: TGTGCCAGCAGTATCGGGACAGAATATAATTCACCCCTCCACTTT. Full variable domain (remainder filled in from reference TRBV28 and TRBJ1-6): DVKVTQSSRYLVKRTGEKVFLECVQDMDHENMFWYRQDPGLGLRLIYFSYDVKMKEKGDIPEGYSVSREKKERFSLILESASTNQTSMYLCASSIGTEYNSPLHFGNGTRLTVT.

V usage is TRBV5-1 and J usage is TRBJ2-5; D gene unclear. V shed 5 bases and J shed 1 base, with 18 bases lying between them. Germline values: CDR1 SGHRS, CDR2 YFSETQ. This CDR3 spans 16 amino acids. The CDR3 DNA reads TGCGCCAGCAGGTACAATAGGTACAGCCCCCAAGAGACCCAGTACTTC. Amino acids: CASRYNRYSPQETQYF.

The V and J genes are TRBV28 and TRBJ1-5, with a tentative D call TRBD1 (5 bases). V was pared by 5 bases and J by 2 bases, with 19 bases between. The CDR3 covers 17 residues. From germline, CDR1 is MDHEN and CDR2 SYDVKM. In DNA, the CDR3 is TGTGCCAGCAGTACCCGACAGAAGGGCGGCGGCAATCAGCCCCAGCATTTT. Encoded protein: CASSTRQKGGGNQPQHF.

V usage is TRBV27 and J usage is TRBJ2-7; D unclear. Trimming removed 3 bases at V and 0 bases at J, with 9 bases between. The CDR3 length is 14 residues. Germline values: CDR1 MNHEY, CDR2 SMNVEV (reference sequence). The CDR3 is CASSFRYDSYEQYF. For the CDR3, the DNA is TGTGCCAGCAGTTTCAGATACGACTCCTACGAGCAGTACTTC.

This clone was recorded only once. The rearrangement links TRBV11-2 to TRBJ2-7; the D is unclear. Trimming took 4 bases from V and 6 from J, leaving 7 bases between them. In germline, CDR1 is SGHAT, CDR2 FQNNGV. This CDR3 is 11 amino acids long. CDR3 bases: TGTGCCAGCAGCTCCCGGTTCGAGCAGTACTTC. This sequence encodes CASSSRFEQYF.

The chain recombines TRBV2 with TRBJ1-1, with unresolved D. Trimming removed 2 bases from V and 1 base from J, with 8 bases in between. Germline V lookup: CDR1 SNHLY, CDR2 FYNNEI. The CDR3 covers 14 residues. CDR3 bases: TGTGCCAGCAGTGAAAGGCCGGGGAACACTGAAGCTTTCTTT. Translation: CASSERPGNTEAFF.

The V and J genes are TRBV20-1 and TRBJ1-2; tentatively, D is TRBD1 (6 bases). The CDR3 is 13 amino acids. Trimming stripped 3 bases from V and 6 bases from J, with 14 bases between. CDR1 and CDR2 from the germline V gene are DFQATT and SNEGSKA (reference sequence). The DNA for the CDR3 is TGCAGTGCTAGTCGGGACAAAAGGGATGGCTACACCTTC. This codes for CSASRDKRDGYTF.

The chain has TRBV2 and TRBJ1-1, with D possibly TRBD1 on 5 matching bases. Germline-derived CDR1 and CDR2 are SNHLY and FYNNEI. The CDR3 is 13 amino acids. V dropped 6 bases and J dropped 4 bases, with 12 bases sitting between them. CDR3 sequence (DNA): TGTGCCAGCAGAGGGGAAATGAGCACTGAAGCTTTCTTT. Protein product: CASRGEMSTEAFF.

CDR3 sequence: CASGLRGYGNTIYF. The CDR3 bases are TGTGCTAGTGGTCTCAGGGGTTACGGAAACACCATATATTTT. This chain joins TRBV12-5 and TRBJ1-3; D possibly corresponds to TRBD1 (6 bases). CDR1 LGHNT and CDR2 FRNRAP come from the germline V gene. Trimming removed 5 bases from V and 4 bases from J, with 12 bases in between. The CDR3 has 14 amino acids. Supplemented by reference TRBV12-5 and TRBJ1-3, the full variable domain reads DARVTQTPRHKVTEMGQEVTMRCQPILGHNTVFWYRQTMMQGLELLAYFRNRAPLDDSGMPKDRFSAEMPDATLATLKIQPSEPRDSAVYFCASGLRGYGNTIYFGEGSWLTVV.

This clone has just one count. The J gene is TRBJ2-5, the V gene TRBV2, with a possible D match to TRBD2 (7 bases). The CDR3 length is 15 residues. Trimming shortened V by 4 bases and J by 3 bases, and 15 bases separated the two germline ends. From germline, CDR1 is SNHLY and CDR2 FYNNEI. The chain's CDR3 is CASSVMGGGEETQYF. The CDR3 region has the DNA TGTGCCAGCAGTGTGATGGGCGGGGGCGAAGAGACCCAGTACTTC.

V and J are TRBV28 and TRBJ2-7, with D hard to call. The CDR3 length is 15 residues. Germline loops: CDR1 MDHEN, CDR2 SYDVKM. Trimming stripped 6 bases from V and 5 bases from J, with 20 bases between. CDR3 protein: CASSPAKLGVDEQYF. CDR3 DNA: TGTGCCAGCAGCCCTGCAAAGTTGGGCGTCGACGAGCAGTACTTC. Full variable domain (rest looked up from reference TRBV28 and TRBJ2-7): DVKVTQSSRYLVKRTGEKVFLECVQDMDHENMFWYRQDPGLGLRLIYFSYDVKMKEKGDIPEGYSVSREKKERFSLILESASTNQTSMYLCASSPAKLGVDEQYFGPGTRLTVT.

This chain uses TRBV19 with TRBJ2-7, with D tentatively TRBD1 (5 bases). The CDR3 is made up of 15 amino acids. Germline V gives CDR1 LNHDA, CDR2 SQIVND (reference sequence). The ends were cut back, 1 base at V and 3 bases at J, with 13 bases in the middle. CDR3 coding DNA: TGTGCCAGTAGTATAGCAGGGCGCAGGGACTACGAGCAGTACTTC. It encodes CASSIAGRRDYEQYF.

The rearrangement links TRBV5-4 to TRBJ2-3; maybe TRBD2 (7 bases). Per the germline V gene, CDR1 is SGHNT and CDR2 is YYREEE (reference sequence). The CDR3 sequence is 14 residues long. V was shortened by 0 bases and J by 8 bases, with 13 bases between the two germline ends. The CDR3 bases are TGTGCCAGCAGCTTGGGGGCGGGGGCCTCTACGCAGTATTTT. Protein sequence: CASSLGAGASTQYF. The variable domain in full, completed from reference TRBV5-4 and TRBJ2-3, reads ETGVTQSPTHLIKTRGQQVTLRCSSQSGHNTVSWYQQALGQGPQFIFQYYREEENGRGNFPPRFSGLQFPNYSSELNVNALELDDSALYLCASSLGAGASTQYFGPGTRLTVL.

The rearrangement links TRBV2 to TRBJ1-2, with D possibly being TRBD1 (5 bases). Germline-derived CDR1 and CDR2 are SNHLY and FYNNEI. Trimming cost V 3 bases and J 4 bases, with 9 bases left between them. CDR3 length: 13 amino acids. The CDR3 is CASSEHRSYGYTF. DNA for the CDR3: TGTGCCAGCAGTGAGCACAGGAGCTATGGCTACACCTTC.

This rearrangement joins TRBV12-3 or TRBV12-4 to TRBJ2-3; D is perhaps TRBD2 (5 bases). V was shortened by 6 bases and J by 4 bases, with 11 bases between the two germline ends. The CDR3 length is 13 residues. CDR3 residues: CASSSRGSDTQYF. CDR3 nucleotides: TGTGCCAGCAGCTCTCGAGGGTCAGATACGCAGTATTTT.

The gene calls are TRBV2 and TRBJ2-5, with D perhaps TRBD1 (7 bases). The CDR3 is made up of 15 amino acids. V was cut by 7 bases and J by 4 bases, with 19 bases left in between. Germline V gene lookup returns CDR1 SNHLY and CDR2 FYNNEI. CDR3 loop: CASTRGGQGGETQYF. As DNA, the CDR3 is TGTGCCAGCACCCGAGGGGGGCAGGGGGGAGAGACCCAGTACTTC.

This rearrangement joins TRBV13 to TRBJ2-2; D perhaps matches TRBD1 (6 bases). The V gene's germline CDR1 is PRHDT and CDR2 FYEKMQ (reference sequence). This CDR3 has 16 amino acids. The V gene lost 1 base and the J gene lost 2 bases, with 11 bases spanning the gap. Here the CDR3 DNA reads TGTGCCAGCAGCTTAGAGGACAGACTTAACACCGGGGAGCTGTTTTTT. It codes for CASSLEDRLNTGELFF.

The CDR3 nucleotides read TGTGCCAGTCGAGCGGGGACAGGGTACCGTCAGCCCCAGCATTTT. This translates into CASRAGTGYRQPQHF. The chain joins TRBV19 to TRBJ1-5, with 9 bases matching TRBD1. Germline CDR1 and CDR2: LNHDA and SQIVND (reference sequence). The V segment lost 8 bases and the J segment 6 bases; nucleotides outside the gene matches: 11. This CDR3 has 15 residues.